This T cell receptor (beta chain) was recovered during a study of T cells in Graves' hyperthyroidism and ophthalmopathy (dated by TCRdb to about 2019). As for the study more broadly: Peripheral blood samples were taken at initial diagnosis, before any treatment was given. To identify TCR V-J signatures that set the groups apart, the researchers used a discovery cohort of 100 patients, made up of 40 to 45 with Graves' ophthalmopathy and some 55 with stable Graves' hyperthyroidism. Prospective prediction of ophthalmopathy was tested in an independent validation cohort of 18 to 20 hyperthyroidism patients and roughly 16 patients who later progressed to ophthalmopathy. The 75 to 100 discovery patients were randomly split 7:3 into training and test sets. Thyroid tissue and blood T-cell repertoires from six Graves' hyperthyroidism patients were also compared in the study. Following sampling, methimazole starting at 30 mg daily was given to hyperthyroidism patients, and high-dose intravenous methylprednisolone was given to ophthalmopathy patients. According to the paper, TCR Vbeta CDR3 sequencing was carried out on more than 120 peripheral blood samples, which came from 40 to 45 ophthalmopathy, 75 to 80 hyperthyroidism and approximately 17 progressor patients. Findings and caveats that apply to the study as a whole: Sample size was not statistically predetermined, and investigators were not blinded to group allocation. During validation, the model predicted progression to ophthalmopathy a median of around 7 months ahead of onset, with approximately 71% sensitivity and roughly 75% specificity. A model built on a 13 V-J signature distinguished ophthalmopathy from stable hyperthyroidism, reaching about 89% sensitivity and under 84% specificity in cross-validation and 80%/75% in testing. Blood samples also contained most of the expanded thyroid clonotypes (frequency above 0.001), which suggests that blood repertoires may reflect thyroid immune responses.

The hyperthyroidism patients were between 18 and 65 years old and newly diagnosed, with a disease duration of less than 2 months. The study excluded patients with uncontrolled infections, other autoimmune diseases, pregnancy or lactation. Clinical symptoms, serum thyroxine and TRAb, thyroid ultrasound, and orbital computed tomography formed the basis for the diagnoses. For progressor patients, blood was drawn at the first diagnosis of hyperthyroidism, before any ophthalmopathy symptoms had appeared. PBMCs were isolated from about 9.2 ml of fresh peripheral blood by Ficoll-Paque density gradient centrifugation. Progressor patients were defined as those initially diagnosed with Graves' hyperthyroidism in whom ophthalmopathy developed during follow-up. Trizol reagent was used to extract total RNA, and RNA quality was then checked on an Agilent 2100 Bioanalyzer. The CDR3, from cysteine to phenylalanine, totals 15 residues. Left in the record is the CDR3 DNA by itself, 45 bases read in frame from the first base. Trimming costs V 3 bases and J 1 base, and their ends lie 10 bases apart.

This clonotype was seen repeatedly, ten times or more. It has no known antigen specificity. There are no base qualities to consult, and no much larger clone falls within one base. TCR beta CDR3 regions were amplified from RNA transcripts. The first round of RT-PCR for the TCR CDR3 was performed with the HTBI primer set and the Qiagen OneStep RT-PCR kit. Libraries were constructed in a second round of multiplex PCR, after which size selection and purification were performed. Libraries were sequenced paired-end with 100 bp reads on an Illumina HiSeq2000. As for how the authors treated the data: SOAPnuke was used to process the raw data, throwing out any read that contained adapters or uncalled bases, had a mean Phred below 15, or lacked an exact constant-primer or identifier match. COPE v1.2.5 was used to merge high-quality paired reads, and clonotypes were defined as unique nucleotide sequences. Clonotypes were aligned to IMGT TRBV, TRBD and TRBJ reference segments using MiTCR v1.1. Only V-J combinations with frequency above 0.0001, covering approximately 99% of repertoires, were analysed. The TCS score was defined as F50 (clonal expansion) divided by E x V (chaos), with BLOSUM62-based TCRdist calculated between CDR3 peptides within each V-J. Welch's t-statistics and random forest reduced 500 to 550 V-J features to about 13, which were used in a naive Bayes classifier (R e1071). Through fastp at Q25 and MiXCR, TCRdb rebuilt clones from the public reads, retaining in-frame beta chains. For every CDR3 protein sequence, its rows merge into one entry that carries the most common genes and DNA. These V and J calls originate from TCRdb's pipeline instead of the authors' own analysis. In this sample the table shows 280,000 or so distinct CDR3 sequences, 20% to 30% of which occur a single time. The ten largest clones add up to roughly a quarter of the sample.

The sequence was obtained from a middle-aged man with Graves' hyperthyroidism that later progressed to Graves' ophthalmopathy. The source material was blood. Here the chain combines TRBV12-3 or TRBV12-4 and TRBJ1-5, and perhaps TRBD1 as D gene, on 6 matching bases. The CDR3 has the sequence CASSLVGGSNQPQHF. The DNA sequence is TGTGCCAGCAGTTTGGTAGGGGGGAGCAATCAGCCCCAGCATTTT.